This T cell receptor beta chain was profiled in a study of cytomegalovirus exposure and HLA in healthy donors. This clone has just one count. The antigen is not known. Study findings and constraints: The study listed 150 to 200 cytomegalovirus-associated TCR beta chains. Reports showed the classifier diagnosing cytomegalovirus status with high specificity and sensitivity. According to a subsequent analysis, TCR clusters identified in the first cohort showed a tendency to co-occur across the approximately 130 validation repertoires.

CDR1 is ENHRY and CDR2 is SYGVKD in the germline V gene. The CDR3 has 15 residues. V was pared by 10 bases and J by 5 bases, with 13 bases of the junction left unmatched. Clones were read by immunoSEQ multiplex PCR, and TCRdb kept only the in-frame ones, dropping some. The sample includes about 56,000 clones, roughly nine tenths seen only once; the top ten take around 1.1%. The sequence derives from a man between 18 and 29 years old in good health and CMV-seronegative. The chain has TRBV10-3 and TRBJ2-1, with 8 bases aligning to TRBD2. Sequencing was performed on PBMCs. CDR3 amino acids: CATRLARRSHNEQFF. The CDR3 nucleotides are TGTGCCACCCGACTAGCGAGGAGGTCCCACAATGAGCAGTTCTTC.